A selection of T cell receptor beta chains follows, all from one sample in a study of T cell repertoires in cytomegalovirus infection. These receptors' antigens are unknown. TCRdb passed the reads through MiXCR, listing each CDR3 protein once. This table holds some 68,000 distinct CDR3 sequences, under 25% found once. The sample comprised PBMCs, sequenced either directly or after in vitro stimulation (not recorded which). These receptors originate from a human donor in good health (CMV status not recorded). Some clones in this sample may be carry-over from other donors' samples. CDR3s include the opening cysteine and the closing phenylalanine or tryptophan. The D gene is left open where the match is weak. Not all rows give a size; the values are once, few, many and, for expanded clones, a class.

CDR3 protein: CAYPGPGNTIYF
CDR3 DNA: TGTGCCTATCCAGGGCCTGGAAACACCATTTATTTT
J gene: TRBJ1-3
V gene: TRBV30
clone size: .
D gene: .

CDR3 protein: CATGRWGGQDFYNSPLHF
CDR3 DNA: TGTGCCACCGGCCGCTGGGGCGGTCAGGATTTCTATAATTCACCCCTCCACTTT
J gene: TRBJ1-6
V gene: TRBV24-1
clone size: .
D gene: .

CDR3 protein: CASSLVAGLNEKLFF
CDR3 DNA: TGTGCCAGCAGCTTAGTGGCAGGCCTTAATGAAAAACTGTTTTTT
J gene: TRBJ1-4
V gene: TRBV7-8
clone size: .
D gene: .

CDR3 protein: CASSLADAGTQYF
CDR3 DNA: TGTGCCAGCAGCTTGGCGGACGCGGGTACGCAGTATTTT
J gene: TRBJ2-3
V gene: TRBV7-2
clone size: few
D gene: .

CDR3 protein: CASSYSGTAYNEQFF
CDR3 DNA: TGTGCCAGCAGTTACTCCGGGACAGCCTACAATGAGCAGTTCTTC
J gene: TRBJ2-1
V gene: TRBV6-6
clone size: .
D gene: TRBD1

CDR3 protein: CASSLAGQGYEQYF
CDR3 DNA: TGTGCCAGCAGCTTAGCTGGACAGGGCTACGAGCAGTACTTC
J gene: TRBJ2-7
V gene: TRBV7-9
clone size: many
D gene: TRBD1

CDR3 protein: CASRLLGLEGGYTF
CDR3 DNA: TGTGCCAGCAGACTCCTGGGACTCGAGGGAGGCTACACCTTC
J gene: TRBJ1-2
V gene: TRBV28
clone size: .
D gene: .

CDR3 protein: CAWSTPPPGTYRAYEQYF
CDR3 DNA: TGTGCCTGGAGTACCCCTCCCCCGGGAACCTACAGGGCCTACGAGCAGTACTTC
J gene: TRBJ2-7
V gene: TRBV30
clone size: .
D gene: .

CDR3 protein: CASSTQTGGNHEQFF
CDR3 DNA: TGTGCCAGTAGTACACAGACAGGGGGGAATCATGAGCAGTTCTTC
J gene: TRBJ2-1
V gene: TRBV19
clone size: few
D gene: TRBD1

CDR3 protein: CASSYSDRATEAFF
CDR3 DNA: TGTGCCAGCAGTTACTCCGACAGGGCCACTGAAGCTTTCTTT
J gene: TRBJ1-1
V gene: TRBV6-6
clone size: .
D gene: TRBD1

CDR3 protein: CASSQEGTGRAQFF
CDR3 DNA: TGCGCCAGCAGCCAAGAGGGGACAGGGAGAGCGCAGTTCTTC
J gene: TRBJ2-1
V gene: TRBV4-3
clone size: few
D gene: TRBD1

CDR3 protein: CSARGGSGADDEQFF
CDR3 DNA: TGCAGTGCTAGAGGGGGGAGTGGTGCGGACGATGAGCAGTTCTTC
J gene: TRBJ2-1
V gene: TRBV20-1
clone size: .
D gene: .

CDR3 protein: CASSPGQNSNQPQHF
CDR3 DNA: TGTGCCAGCTCACCGGGACAGAATAGCAATCAGCCCCAGCATTTT
J gene: TRBJ1-5
V gene: TRBV18
clone size: few
D gene: TRBD1

CDR3 protein: CASSLGRRGNQPQHF
CDR3 DNA: TGTGCCAGCAGTTTGGGCCGAAGAGGCAATCAGCCCCAGCATTTT
J gene: TRBJ1-5
V gene: TRBV12-3/TRBV12-4
clone size: .
D gene: .

CDR3 protein: CSSARQATNEKLFF
CDR3 DNA: TGTTCCAGCGCCAGACAAGCAACTAATGAAAAACTGTTTTTT
J gene: TRBJ1-4
V gene: TRBV6-6
clone size: .
D gene: .

CDR3 protein: CASSVWSHLNNEQFF
CDR3 DNA: TGTGCCAGCAGTGTCTGGTCCCACCTTAACAATGAGCAGTTCTTC
J gene: TRBJ2-1
V gene: TRBV12-3/TRBV12-4
clone size: few
D gene: .

CDR3 protein: CASSSLYPQREINEQFF
CDR3 DNA: TGTGCCAGCAGTTCCCTCTATCCCCAGCGGGAAATCAATGAGCAGTTCTTC
J gene: TRBJ2-1
V gene: TRBV6-6
clone size: once
D gene: TRBD2

CDR3 protein: CASSYSIALASPGELFF
CDR3 DNA: TGTGCCAGCAGTTACTCGATAGCTTTGGCTAGTCCCGGGGAGCTGTTTTTT
J gene: TRBJ2-2
V gene: TRBV6-5
clone size: few
D gene: .

CDR3 protein: CAWSIAWGPGETQYF
CDR3 DNA: TGTGCCTGGAGCATTGCTTGGGGGCCCGGAGAGACCCAGTACTTC
J gene: TRBJ2-5
V gene: TRBV30
clone size: .
D gene: .

CDR3 protein: CASTQGITTDTQNF
CDR3 DNA: TGTGCCAGCACACAGGGAATCACCACAGATACGCAGAATTTT
J gene: TRBJ2-3
V gene: TRBV7-2
clone size: .
D gene: .

CDR3 protein: CASGGQGDTGELFF
CDR3 DNA: TGTGCCTCGGGGGGGCAGGGGGACACCGGGGAGCTGTTTTTT
J gene: TRBJ2-2
V gene: TRBV19
clone size: few
D gene: .

CDR3 protein: CATSDGTSITDTQYF
CDR3 DNA: TGTGCCACCAGTGATGGGACTAGCATAACAGATACGCAGTATTTT
J gene: TRBJ2-3
V gene: TRBV24-1
clone size: .
D gene: TRBD2

CDR3 protein: CASTPPPTSGSDEQFF
CDR3 DNA: TGTGCCAGCACCCCTCCCCCGACTAGCGGGAGTGATGAGCAGTTCTTC
J gene: TRBJ2-1
V gene: TRBV11-2
clone size: few
D gene: TRBD2

CDR3 protein: CATAPQGATNEKLFF
CDR3 DNA: TGTGCCACCGCCCCACAGGGGGCAACTAATGAAAAACTGTTTTTT
J gene: TRBJ1-4
V gene: TRBV10-3
clone size: .
D gene: TRBD1

CDR3 protein: CASSPDLISYNEQFF
CDR3 DNA: TGCGCCAGCAGCCCAGACCTGATCTCCTACAATGAGCAGTTCTTC
J gene: TRBJ2-1
V gene: TRBV4-1
clone size: .
D gene: .

CDR3 protein: CSAHNGQGNQPQHF
CDR3 DNA: TGCAGTGCACATAACGGGCAAGGCAATCAGCCCCAGCATTTT
J gene: TRBJ1-5
V gene: TRBV20-1
clone size: .
D gene: .

CDR3 protein: CSARTLAATYNEQFF
CDR3 DNA: TGCAGTGCTAGGACACTAGCGGCCACCTACAATGAGCAGTTCTTC
J gene: TRBJ2-1
V gene: TRBV20-1
clone size: .
D gene: TRBD2

CDR3 protein: CASSPTTGNSIQYF
CDR3 DNA: TGCGCCAGCAGCCCAACGACGGGGAATAGCATTCAGTACTTC
J gene: TRBJ2-4
V gene: TRBV4-3
clone size: many
D gene: .

CDR3 protein: CASSLGIGLAGGETQYF
CDR3 DNA: TGTGCCAGCAGCTTAGGCATAGGACTAGCGGGAGGAGAAACCCAGTACTTC
J gene: TRBJ2-5
V gene: TRBV7-8
clone size: many
D gene: TRBD2

CDR3 protein: CASEGQGGRNEQFF
CDR3 DNA: TGTGCCTCAGAGGGACAGGGGGGTAGGAATGAGCAGTTCTTC
J gene: TRBJ2-1
V gene: TRBV30
clone size: .
D gene: TRBD1

CDR3 protein: CASTPGEGGYNEQFF
CDR3 DNA: TGTGCCAGCACTCCTGGAGAAGGCGGATACAATGAGCAGTTCTTC
J gene: TRBJ2-1
V gene: TRBV6-1
clone size: .
D gene: .

CDR3 protein: CAIGTEYQETQYF
CDR3 DNA: TGTGCCATCGGTACAGAGTACCAAGAGACCCAGTACTTC
J gene: TRBJ2-5
V gene: TRBV10-3
clone size: .
D gene: .

CDR3 protein: CATGLAGVGNEQFF
CDR3 DNA: TGTGCCACGGGACTAGCGGGAGTTGGCAATGAGCAGTTCTTC
J gene: TRBJ2-1
V gene: TRBV6-1
clone size: many
D gene: TRBD2

CDR3 protein: CASSLGLTSGTEAFF
CDR3 DNA: TGTGCCAGCAGCTTAGGACTTACATCGGGGACTGAAGCTTTCTTT
J gene: TRBJ1-1
V gene: TRBV7-2
clone size: many
D gene: .

CDR3 protein: CASSLGVTRETQYF
CDR3 DNA: TGTGCCAGCAGTTTAGGAGTAACTCGGGAGACCCAGTACTTC
J gene: TRBJ2-5
V gene: TRBV12-3/TRBV12-4
clone size: .
D gene: .

CDR3 protein: CASSSADRGGSGAFF
CDR3 DNA: TGTGCCAGCAGTTCCGCGGACAGGGGTGGTAGTGGAGCTTTCTTT
J gene: TRBJ1-1
V gene: TRBV28
clone size: .
D gene: TRBD1

CDR3 protein: CASTRGSSYGYTF
CDR3 DNA: TGTGCCAGTACCCGGGGGAGTTCCTATGGCTACACCTTC
J gene: TRBJ1-2
V gene: TRBV19
clone size: .
D gene: .

CDR3 protein: CAISDQGNTEAFF
CDR3 DNA: TGTGCCATCAGTGATCAGGGGAACACTGAAGCTTTCTTT
J gene: TRBJ1-1
V gene: TRBV10-3
clone size: .
D gene: .

CDR3 protein: CASSQGSRTGLEGYTF
CDR3 DNA: TGTGCCAGCAGCCAAGGGTCCAGAACGGGGCTTGAGGGCTACACCTTC
J gene: TRBJ1-2
V gene: TRBV14
clone size: .
D gene: .

CDR3 protein: CASSLGTITEQYF
CDR3 DNA: TGTGCCAGCAGCTTAGGGACGATAACCGAGCAGTACTTC
J gene: TRBJ2-7
V gene: TRBV7-8
clone size: few
D gene: .

CDR3 protein: CASTDYSNQPQHF
CDR3 DNA: TGTGCCAGCACAGATTATAGCAATCAGCCCCAGCATTTT
J gene: TRBJ1-5
V gene: TRBV19
clone size: few
D gene: .

CDR3 protein: CAISERGSTDTQYF
CDR3 DNA: TGTGCCATCAGTGAGCGGGGGAGCACAGATACGCAGTATTTT
J gene: TRBJ2-3
V gene: TRBV10-3
clone size: few
D gene: .

CDR3 protein: CSAREGGAGELFF
CDR3 DNA: TGCAGTGCTAGAGAAGGGGGGGCCGGGGAGCTGTTTTTT
J gene: TRBJ2-2
V gene: TRBV20-1
clone size: .
D gene: .

CDR3 protein: CASSLGSGGATDTQYF
CDR3 DNA: TGTGCCAGCAGCTTAGGTAGCGGAGGGGCCACAGATACGCAGTATTTT
J gene: TRBJ2-3
V gene: TRBV7-6
clone size: many
D gene: .

CDR3 protein: CASTTQPGNYGYTF
CDR3 DNA: TGTGCCAGCACCACGCAACCAGGCAACTATGGCTACACCTTC
J gene: TRBJ1-2
V gene: TRBV6-6
clone size: few
D gene: .

CDR3 protein: CASSKGALMNTEAFF
CDR3 DNA: TGTGCCAGCTCGAAGGGGGCTCTAATGAACACTGAAGCTTTCTTT
J gene: TRBJ1-1
V gene: TRBV28
clone size: many
D gene: TRBD1

CDR3 protein: CASSLRSGRKKYEQYF
CDR3 DNA: TGTGCCAGCAGCTTAAGATCGGGACGAAAAAAATACGAGCAGTACTTC
J gene: TRBJ2-7
V gene: TRBV7-2
clone size: .
D gene: .

CDR3 protein: CASGKWETQYF
CDR3 DNA: TGTGCCAGCGGGAAGTGGGAGACCCAGTACTTC
J gene: TRBJ2-5
V gene: TRBV7-9
clone size: many
D gene: .

CDR3 protein: CATSRADLNSYEQYF
CDR3 DNA: TGTGCCACCAGCAGAGCCGATCTCAACTCCTACGAGCAGTACTTC
J gene: TRBJ2-7
V gene: TRBV15
clone size: many
D gene: .

CDR3 protein: CASSQETTGTFIQYF
CDR3 DNA: TGCGCCAGCAGCCAGGAGACCACCGGGACCTTTATTCAGTACTTC
J gene: TRBJ2-4
V gene: TRBV4-1
clone size: few
D gene: .

CDR3 protein: CASSPGTSGRGKNIQYF
CDR3 DNA: TGTGCCAGCAGCCCCGGGACTAGCGGGAGGGGCAAAAACATTCAGTACTTC
J gene: TRBJ2-4
V gene: TRBV7-9
clone size: many
D gene: TRBD2